The 29 T cell receptor beta chains in this list originate from one sample, sequenced in a study of blood T cell repertoires in COVID-19. Sequenced by immunoSEQ multiplex PCR; TCRdb stores in-frame clones only, minus some. The sample yields more than 110,000 clones, 65% to 90% seen once. Sequenced input: peripheral blood. The receptors were sampled from a man aged 50 to 59 with acute or convalescent COVID-19.

The genes are TRBV18 and TRBJ2-2; 8 nucleotides align to TRBD2. J was trimmed by 0 bases and V by 2 bases; bases with no gene match: 5. In germline, CDR1 is KGHSH, CDR2 LQKENI. This CDR3 is built from 17 residues. CDR3 nucleotide sequence: TGTGCCAGCTCACCAGCGGGAGGCGTGACGAACACCGGGGAGCTGTTTTTT. Its translation is CASSPAGGVTNTGELFF.

V is TRBV10-3 and J is TRBJ2-7, with 9 nucleotides matching TRBD1. Germline trimming cut 5 bases from V and 3 bases from J; bases unmatched to any gene: 5. CDR3 length: 14 amino acids. Germline CDR1 and CDR2: ENHRY and SYGVKD. CDR3 residues: CAISKRDRDYEQYF. CDR3 bases: TGTGCCATCAGTAAAAGGGACAGGGACTACGAGCAGTACTTC.

V gene TRBV27 combines with J gene TRBJ2-1; 7 nucleotides agree with TRBD2. V lost 4 bases and J lost 3; bases outside the gene matches: 3. CDR1 and CDR2 from the germline V gene are MNHEY and SMNVEV (reference sequence). The length of the CDR3 is 14 residues. The CDR3 reads CASSWGGSYNEQFF. CDR3 coding DNA: TGTGCCAGCAGTTGGGGCGGGAGCTACAATGAGCAGTTCTTC.

This clone came up once. The V and J genes are TRBV5-1 and TRBJ1-1; D ambiguous. The V gene lost 3 bases and the J gene lost 7 bases, with 16 bases spanning the gap. The CDR3 extends over 14 amino acids. In germline, CDR1 is SGHRS, CDR2 YFSETQ. The CDR3 DNA is TGCGCCAGCAGCTCCTTCCGAGGGCGCGGTGAAGCTTTCTTT. This codes for CASSSFRGRGEAFF. The entire variable domain, with the rest obtained from reference TRBV5-1 and TRBJ1-1, is as follows: KAGVTQTPRYLIKTRGQQVTLSCSPISGHRSVSWYQQTPGQGLQFLFEYFSETQRNKGNFPGRFSGRQFSNSRSEMNVSTLELGDSALYLCASSSFRGRGEAFFGQGTRLTVV.

The chain has TRBV6-2 or TRBV6-3 and TRBJ2-1, with D possibly being TRBD2 (6 bases). Trimming pared 4 bases from V and 1 base from J, leaving 17 bases between. From germline, CDR1 is MNHEY and CDR2 SVGEGT. This CDR3 is built from 17 residues. CDR3 amino acids: CASSSVIGGASYNEQFF. The CDR3 DNA reads as TGTGCCAGCAGTTCCGTCATAGGCGGGGCTTCCTACAATGAGCAGTTCTTC.

The table lists this clone with a few counts. The chain has TRBV18 and TRBJ2-3, with TRBD2 matching 8 bases. With 1 base clipped from V and 0 bases from J, the junction kept 6 bases outside the gene matches. Germline V gene sequence: CDR1 KGHSH, CDR2 LQKENI. The CDR3 is 17 amino acids. CDR3 sequence: CASSPRGSGVSTDTQYF. The CDR3 nucleotides read TGTGCCAGCTCACCACGAGGTAGCGGGGTTAGCACAGATACGCAGTATTTT.

For the CDR3, the DNA is TGTGCCAGCAGCCCTTCTAGCGGCATAACAGATACGCAGTATTTT. Translation gives CASSPSSGITDTQYF. The rearrangement joins TRBV5-4 to TRBJ2-3; TRBD2 aligns across 7 bases. The CDR3 spans 15 residues. The junction had 8 bases not matched to a gene; V was cut back by 4 bases and J by 3 bases. Germline V CDR1 and CDR2: SGHNT, YYREEE (reference sequence). Based on the CDR3 plus reference TRBV5-4 and TRBJ2-3, the full variable domain is ETGVTQSPTHLIKTRGQQVTLRCSSQSGHNTVSWYQQALGQGPQFIFQYYREEENGRGNFPPRFSGLQFPNYSSELNVNALELDDSALYLCASSPSSGITDTQYFGPGTRLTVL.

This chain connects TRBV7-9 to TRBJ1-4; D might be TRBD1 (5 bases). Germline lookup yields CDR1 SEHNR and CDR2 FQNEAQ (reference sequence). This CDR3 has 14 residues. Trimming took off 4 bases at V and 3 bases at J, with 9 bases between the two ends. The CDR3 reads CASSYRSANEKLFF. As DNA, the CDR3 is TGTGCCAGCAGCTACAGGTCAGCTAATGAAAAACTGTTTTTT.

The rearrangement links TRBV25-1 to TRBJ1-4, with 11 nucleotides matching TRBD1. Germline CDR1 reads MGHDK; CDR2 reads SYGVNS. This CDR3 spans 16 amino acids. Trimming cost V 3 bases and J 8 bases; bases outside gene matches: 8. The DNA of the CDR3 is TGTGCCAGCAGTGATTCGGGACAGGGGGGGAGAGAAAAACTGTTTTTT. Translating it yields CASSDSGQGGREKLFF.

Only one count was recorded for this clone. The genes are TRBV7-3 and TRBJ2-2; D might be TRBD2 (6 bases). Germline lookup yields CDR1 SGHTA and CDR2 FQGTGA. V dropped 5 bases and J dropped 7 bases, with 20 bases sitting between them. This CDR3 has 16 residues. The CDR3 DNA reads TGTGCCAGCAGCCCCCCGGCGGGACCCCGAGGCGGGGAGCTGTTTTTT. This translates into CASSPPAGPRGGELFF. The full variable domain, completed using reference TRBV7-3 and TRBJ2-2, is GAGVSQTPSNKVTEKGKYVELRCDPISGHTALYWYRQSLGQGPEFLIYFQGTGAADDSGLPNDRFFAVRPEGSVSTLKIQRTERGDSAVYLCASSPPAGPRGGELFFGEGSRLTVL.

The CDR3 loop is CASSPQRYGYTF. Written as DNA, the CDR3 is TGCGCCAGCAGCCCCCAGCGATATGGCTACACCTTC. This chain joins TRBV5-1 and TRBJ1-2, with D uncertain. The germline CDR1 and CDR2 sequences are SGHRS and YFSETQ. V lost 4 bases and J lost 5, with 9 bases in between. The CDR3 totals 12 residues.

The chain recombines TRBV18 with TRBJ1-2; 11 positions match TRBD1. The CDR3 totals 14 residues. V gave up 3 bases and J gave up 6 bases; unmatched junction bases: 3. Germline V gives CDR1 KGHSH, CDR2 LQKENI. This chain's CDR3 is CASSPGQGDHGYTF. In nucleotides, the CDR3 is TGTGCCAGCTCACCGGGACAGGGGGATCATGGCTACACCTTC.

V usage is TRBV9 and J usage is TRBJ1-6; D is undetermined. This CDR3 spans 16 amino acids. The V gene's germline CDR1 is SGDLS and CDR2 YYNGEE. V was clipped by 0 bases and J by 7 bases, with 14 bases between them. The CDR3 loop reads CASSVEGSSGNSPLHF. The DNA of the CDR3 is TGTGCCAGCAGCGTAGAGGGCTCCTCGGGGAATTCACCCCTCCACTTT. Looking up the rest from reference TRBV9 and TRBJ1-6 gives the full variable domain: DSGVTQTPKHLITATGQRVTLRCSPRSGDLSVYWYQQSLDQGLQFLIQYYNGEERAKGNILERFSAQQFPDLHSELNLSSLELGDSALYFCASSVEGSSGNSPLHFGNGTRLTVT.

The chain combines TRBV27 with TRBJ2-5; 10 bases line up with TRBD1. CDR1 and CDR2 (germline): MNHEY, SMNVEV (reference sequence). The CDR3 loop spans 17 amino acids. J lost 2 bases, V lost 5 bases, and 11 bases had no gene match. CDR3: CASSPQWDRGGQETQYF. The CDR3 DNA reads as TGTGCCAGCAGTCCCCAATGGGACAGGGGAGGTCAAGAGACCCAGTACTTC.

This clone is a singleton in its sample. The V gene is TRBV3-1 (or the pseudogene TRBV3-2), the J gene TRBJ1-1; no definite D call. Germline V gene data show CDR1 as LGHDT and CDR2 as YNNKEL (reference sequence). The CDR3 covers 15 residues. Trimming pared 4 bases from V and 0 bases from J, leaving 12 bases between. CDR3 amino acids: CASSPRAGLNTEAFF. CDR3 sequence (DNA): TGTGCCAGCAGCCCCCGAGCGGGGTTGAACACTGAAGCTTTCTTT.

The chain employs TRBV29-1 and TRBJ2-1; 9 bases line up with TRBD2. Germline-derived CDR1 and CDR2 are SQVTM and ANQGSEA. After removal of 4 bases from V and 12 bases from J, the junction contained 10 bases not matched to a gene. CDR3 length: 13 amino acids. The chain's CDR3 is CSVVLIAGALQFF. CDR3 nucleotide sequence: TGCAGCGTTGTCCTTATAGCGGGAGCCTTGCAGTTCTTC.

This clone was counted once. V gene TRBV2 combines with J gene TRBJ2-1; 9 nucleotides line up with TRBD2. CDR3 length: 15 residues. Looked up from germline, CDR1 is SNHLY and CDR2 is FYNNEI. With V trimmed by 1 base and J by 4 bases, 2 bases remained unmatched. CDR3 loop: CASSEGGGAYNEQFF. The CDR3 DNA sequence: TGTGCCAGCAGTGAAGGCGGGGGGGCTTACAATGAGCAGTTCTTC.

This chain uses TRBV10-3 with TRBJ1-2; D perhaps matches TRBD1 (5 bases). The CDR3 is 12 amino acids. V was trimmed by 3 bases and J by 8 bases, leaving 10 bases between them. Looked up from germline, CDR1 is ENHRY and CDR2 is SYGVKD. The CDR3 here is CAISDWGDGYTF. In DNA, the CDR3 is TGTGCCATCAGTGATTGGGGGGACGGCTACACCTTC.

V usage is TRBV7-2 and J usage is TRBJ1-6; D might be TRBD1 (5 bases). The V and J ends lost 2 bases and 7 bases respectively, with 9 bases between them. CDR1 is SGHTA and CDR2 is FQGNSA in the germline V gene. There are 14 residues in the CDR3. The CDR3 nucleotides read TGTGCCAGCAGCTTACGGGGGAGCAATTCACCCCTCCACTTT. Protein: CASSLRGSNSPLHF.

This chain joins TRBV12-5 and TRBJ2-1, with 7 positions matching TRBD2. The ends lost 5 bases at V and 0 bases at J; junction bases unmatched: 13. Germline V CDR1 and CDR2: LGHNT, FRNRAP. CDR3 length equals 18 residues. This CDR3 reads CASGPPPTSGISYNEQFF. CDR3 nucleotide sequence: TGTGCTAGTGGTCCGCCGCCCACAAGCGGGATCTCCTACAATGAGCAGTTCTTC. Full variable domain (missing parts from reference TRBV12-5 and TRBJ2-1): DARVTQTPRHKVTEMGQEVTMRCQPILGHNTVFWYRQTMMQGLELLAYFRNRAPLDDSGMPKDRFSAEMPDATLATLKIQPSEPRDSAVYFCASGPPPTSGISYNEQFFGPGTRLTVL.

The J gene is TRBJ2-7, the V gene TRBV9, with TRBD1 matching 9 bases. Germline V gives CDR1 SGDLS, CDR2 YYNGEE. The CDR3 has 14 amino acids. V was clipped by 4 bases and J by 2 bases; unmatched bases: 4. This chain's CDR3 is CASSPGDRAYEQYF. The CDR3 region has the DNA TGTGCCAGCAGCCCCGGGGACAGGGCCTACGAGCAGTACTTC. Full variable domain (rest looked up from reference TRBV9 and TRBJ2-7): DSGVTQTPKHLITATGQRVTLRCSPRSGDLSVYWYQQSLDQGLQFLIQYYNGEERAKGNILERFSAQQFPDLHSELNLSSLELGDSALYFCASSPGDRAYEQYFGPGTRLTVT.

This clone was counted a few times. The chain links TRBV27 to TRBJ2-7; 13 bases align to TRBD2. Germline-derived CDR1 and CDR2 are MNHEY and SMNVEV (reference sequence). The CDR3 length is 16 residues. V gave up 6 bases and J gave up 2 bases; unmatched junction bases: 7. The CDR3 reads CASREGTSGTAYEQYF. CDR3 nucleotide sequence: TGTGCCAGCAGAGAAGGGACTAGCGGGACCGCCTACGAGCAGTACTTC.

This clone has a handful of counts. The V gene is TRBV19, the J gene TRBJ2-1; TRBD1 matches at 12 bases. CDR1 is LNHDA, CDR2 SQIVND, per germline (reference sequence). This CDR3 has 15 residues. Trimming at V came to 7 bases and at J to 9 bases, leaving 10 bases not matched to a gene. The CDR3 DNA is TGTGCCAGTACCTGGGGACAGGGGGCTGGAAGTGAGCAGTTCTTC. Its translation is CASTWGQGAGSEQFF.

V and J are TRBV20-1 and TRBJ2-7, with a weak D call TRBD1 (6 bases). V was cut by 3 bases and J by 2 bases, with 14 bases left in between. The V gene's germline CDR1 is DFQATT and CDR2 SNEGSKA (reference sequence). The CDR3 extends over 14 amino acids. DNA for the CDR3: TGCAGTGCTAGTTCTAATGACAGGACCTACGAGCAGTACTTC. This gives the protein CSASSNDRTYEQYF.

This chain joins TRBV27 and TRBJ1-1, with D hard to call. The CDR3 is made up of 17 amino acids. V lost 2 bases to trimming and J lost 0 bases, with 16 bases between them. Per the germline V gene, CDR1 is MNHEY and CDR2 is SMNVEV (reference sequence). The CDR3 nucleotides are TGTGCCAGCAGTTTAAGGGCAGGCCGGGGTATGAACACTGAAGCTTTCTTT. Translation gives CASSLRAGRGMNTEAFF.

The chain employs TRBV7-9 and TRBJ1-4; D gene ambiguous. This CDR3 is built from 15 residues. Trimming stripped 3 bases from V and 8 bases from J, with 16 bases between. Per germline, CDR1 SEHNR and CDR2 FQNEAQ (reference sequence). The CDR3 nucleotides read TGTGCCAGCAGCTTGTCGGGATTCACGGGGGAAAAACTGTTTTTT. Its translation is CASSLSGFTGEKLFF.

The table lists this clone with a few counts. The V call is TRBV18, the J call TRBJ2-7; 8 bases agree with TRBD1. The CDR3 contains 14 residues. V lost 6 bases to trimming and J lost 3 bases; unmatched junction nucleotides: 7. Per the germline V gene, CDR1 is KGHSH and CDR2 is LQKENI. The CDR3, as DNA: TGTGCCAGCTCGCTCCGGGGACAGGTCTACGAGCAGTACTTC. This sequence encodes CASSLRGQVYEQYF.

This chain uses TRBV7-8 with TRBJ2-7; TRBD2 agrees at 13 bases. This CDR3 spans 15 amino acids. V trimming: 5 bases; J trimming: 6 bases; junction bases outside the gene matches: 7. CDR1 and CDR2 from the germline V gene are SGHVS and FQNEAQ. The CDR3 sequence is CASSAGLAGDGEQYF. The CDR3 DNA reads TGTGCCAGCAGCGCAGGACTAGCGGGGGACGGCGAGCAGTACTTC.

V and J are TRBV6-5 and TRBJ2-7; D remains unclear. The length of the CDR3 is 11 residues. Germline-derived CDR1 and CDR2 are MNHEY and SVGAGI. V gave up 2 bases and J gave up 5 bases, with 4 bases separating them. CDR3 bases: TGTGCCAGCAGTTACATAGACGAGCAGTACTTC. It yields the protein CASSYIDEQYF.